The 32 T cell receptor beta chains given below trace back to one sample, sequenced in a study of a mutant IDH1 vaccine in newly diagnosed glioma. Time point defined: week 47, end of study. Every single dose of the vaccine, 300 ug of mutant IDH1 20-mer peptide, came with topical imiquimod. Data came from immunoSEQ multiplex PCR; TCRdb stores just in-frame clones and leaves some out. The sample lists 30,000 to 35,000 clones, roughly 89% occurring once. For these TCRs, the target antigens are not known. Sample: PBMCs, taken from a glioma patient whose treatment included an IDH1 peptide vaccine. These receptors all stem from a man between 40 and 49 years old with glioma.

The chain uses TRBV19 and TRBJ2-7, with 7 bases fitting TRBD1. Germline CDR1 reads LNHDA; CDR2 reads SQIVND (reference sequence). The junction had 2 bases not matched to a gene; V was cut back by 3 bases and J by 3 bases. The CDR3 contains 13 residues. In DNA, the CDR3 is TGTGCCAGTAGTATGGGACAGAGCTACGAGCAGTACTTC. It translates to CASSMGQSYEQYF.

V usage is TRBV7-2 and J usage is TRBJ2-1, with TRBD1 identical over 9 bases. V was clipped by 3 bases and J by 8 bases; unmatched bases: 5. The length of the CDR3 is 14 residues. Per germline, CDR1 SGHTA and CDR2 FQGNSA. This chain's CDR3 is CASSLGQGAHEQFF. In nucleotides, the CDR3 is TGTGCCAGCAGCTTGGGACAGGGAGCGCATGAGCAGTTCTTC.

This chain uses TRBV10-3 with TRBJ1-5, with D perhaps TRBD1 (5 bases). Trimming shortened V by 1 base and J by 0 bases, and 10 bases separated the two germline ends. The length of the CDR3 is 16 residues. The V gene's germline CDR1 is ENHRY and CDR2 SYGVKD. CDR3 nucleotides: TGTGCCATCAGTGAGTGGGGGGGGAATAGCAATCAGCCCCAGCATTTT. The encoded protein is CAISEWGGNSNQPQHF.

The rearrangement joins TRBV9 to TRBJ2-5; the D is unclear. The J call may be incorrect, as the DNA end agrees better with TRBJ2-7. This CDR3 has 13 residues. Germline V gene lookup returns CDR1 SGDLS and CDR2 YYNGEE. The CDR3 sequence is CASRARWGYEQYF. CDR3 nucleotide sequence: TGTGCCAGCAGGGCGCGCTGGGGCTACGAGCAGTACTTC.

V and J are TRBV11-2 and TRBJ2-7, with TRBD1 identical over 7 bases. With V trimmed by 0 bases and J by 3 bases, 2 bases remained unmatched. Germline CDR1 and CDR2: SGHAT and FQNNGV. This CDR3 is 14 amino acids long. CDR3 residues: CASSLERGHYEQYF. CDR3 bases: TGTGCCAGCAGCTTAGAGAGGGGGCACTACGAGCAGTACTTC. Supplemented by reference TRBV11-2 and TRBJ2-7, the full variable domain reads EAGVAQSPRYKIIEKRQSVAFWCNPISGHATLYWYQQILGQGPKLLIQFQNNGVVDDSQLPKDRFSAERLKGVDSTLKIQPAKLEDSAVYLCASSLERGHYEQYFGPGTRLTVT.

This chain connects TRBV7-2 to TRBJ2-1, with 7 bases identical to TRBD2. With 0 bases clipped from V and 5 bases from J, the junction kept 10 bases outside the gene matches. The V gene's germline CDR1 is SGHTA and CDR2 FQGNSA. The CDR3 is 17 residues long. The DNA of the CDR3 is TGTGCCAGCAGCTTAGCCGGACTAGGTCCCAACGACAATGAGCAGTTCTTC. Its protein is CASSLAGLGPNDNEQFF.

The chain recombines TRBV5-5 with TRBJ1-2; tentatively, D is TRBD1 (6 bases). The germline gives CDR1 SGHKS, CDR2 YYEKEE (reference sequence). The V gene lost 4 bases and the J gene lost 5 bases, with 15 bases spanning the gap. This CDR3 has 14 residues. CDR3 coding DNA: TGTGCCAGCAGCCTTCAGACAGGAGGGTATGGCTACACCTTC. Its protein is CASSLQTGGYGYTF.

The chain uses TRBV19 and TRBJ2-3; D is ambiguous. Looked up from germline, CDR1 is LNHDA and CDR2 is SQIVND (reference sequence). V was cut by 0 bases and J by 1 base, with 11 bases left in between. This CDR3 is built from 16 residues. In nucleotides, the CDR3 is TGTGCCAGTAGTATAGAAATCGGCGACCGCACAGATACGCAGTATTTT. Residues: CASSIEIGDRTDTQYF.

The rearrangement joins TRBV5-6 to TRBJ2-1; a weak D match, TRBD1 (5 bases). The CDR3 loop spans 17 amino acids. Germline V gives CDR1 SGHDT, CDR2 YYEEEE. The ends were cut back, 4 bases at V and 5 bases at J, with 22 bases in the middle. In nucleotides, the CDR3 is TGTGCCAGCAGCGGGATCGGCAGGGCGAACCTAGACAATGAGCAGTTCTTC. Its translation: CASSGIGRANLDNEQFF.

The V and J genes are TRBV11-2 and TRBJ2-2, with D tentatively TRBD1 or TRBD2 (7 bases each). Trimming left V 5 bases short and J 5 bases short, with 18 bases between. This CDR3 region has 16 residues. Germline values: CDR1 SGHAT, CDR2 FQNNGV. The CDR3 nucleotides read TGTGCCAGCAGCACCCCTCAGGGGGGGCGAACCGGGGAGCTGTTTTTT. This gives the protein CASSTPQGGRTGELFF.

Here the CDR3 reads CASSLDLRAGGSYEQYF. The CDR3 bases are TGTGCCAGCAGCTTAGATCTTAGGGCGGGGGGGAGTTACGAGCAGTACTTC. V and J are TRBV11-2 and TRBJ2-7, with 9 bases matching TRBD2. CDR3 length equals 17 residues. Trimming took 0 bases from V and 4 from J; bases not matched to a gene: 10. Per the germline V gene, CDR1 is SGHAT and CDR2 is FQNNGV.

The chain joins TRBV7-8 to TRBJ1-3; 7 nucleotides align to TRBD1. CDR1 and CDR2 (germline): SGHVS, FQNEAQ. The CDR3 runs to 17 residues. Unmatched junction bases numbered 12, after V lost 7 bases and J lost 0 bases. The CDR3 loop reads CASTNSGTDLSGNTIYF. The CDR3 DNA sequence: TGTGCCAGCACCAATTCCGGGACAGATCTCTCTGGAAACACCATATATTTT.

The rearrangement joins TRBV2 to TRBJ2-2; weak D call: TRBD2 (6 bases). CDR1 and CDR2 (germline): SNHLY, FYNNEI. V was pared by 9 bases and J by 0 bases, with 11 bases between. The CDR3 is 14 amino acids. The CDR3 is CARTGETNTGELFF. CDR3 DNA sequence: TGTGCCAGGACGGGAGAAACGAACACCGGGGAGCTGTTTTTT. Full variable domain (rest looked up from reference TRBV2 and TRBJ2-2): EPEVTQTPSHQVTQMGQEVILRCVPISNHLYFYWYRQILGQKVEFLVSFYNNEISEKSEIFDDQFSVERPDGSNFTLKIRSTKLEDSAMYFCARTGETNTGELFFGEGSRLTVL.

The CDR3 DNA sequence: TGTGCCTGGAGTGTAGGGGACGGCGGCTATGGCTACACCTTC. Translating gives CAWSVGDGGYGYTF. The chain joins TRBV30 to TRBJ1-2; TRBD1 might be the D (5 bases). The germline V gene encodes CDR1 GTSNPN and CDR2 SVGIG (reference sequence). CDR3 length equals 14 residues. Between the trimmed V and J ends, which lost 0 bases and 4 bases, there was a span of 12 bases.

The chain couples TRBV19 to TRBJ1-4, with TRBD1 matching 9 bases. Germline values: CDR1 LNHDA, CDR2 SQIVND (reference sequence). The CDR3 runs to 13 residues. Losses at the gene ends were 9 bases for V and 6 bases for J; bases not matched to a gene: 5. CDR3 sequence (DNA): TGTGCCAGCCACAGGGGGCTGGATGAAAAACTGTTTTTT. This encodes CASHRGLDEKLFF.

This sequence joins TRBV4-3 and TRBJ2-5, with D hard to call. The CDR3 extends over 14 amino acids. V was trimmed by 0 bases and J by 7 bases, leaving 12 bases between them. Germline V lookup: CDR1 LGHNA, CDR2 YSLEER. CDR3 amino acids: CASSQEQGWGTQYF. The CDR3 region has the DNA TGCGCCAGCAGCCAAGAGCAAGGTTGGGGGACCCAGTACTTC.

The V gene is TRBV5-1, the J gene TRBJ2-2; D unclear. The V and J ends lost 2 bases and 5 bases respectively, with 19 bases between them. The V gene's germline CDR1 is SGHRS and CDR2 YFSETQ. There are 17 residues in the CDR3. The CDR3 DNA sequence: TGCGCCAGCAGCTTACACGGGCCCCCGACCCGGACCGGGGAGCTGTTTTTT. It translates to CASSLHGPPTRTGELFF.

CDR3 in DNA: TGTGCCAGCTTTGCTTACTCCAGAAACAATGAGCAGTTCTTC. Translated: CASFAYSRNNEQFF. This sequence joins TRBV7-8 and TRBJ2-1; no definite D call. Trimming stripped 8 bases from V and 5 bases from J, with 16 bases between. The CDR3 sequence is 14 residues long. Germline CDR1 SGHVS, CDR2 FQNEAQ.

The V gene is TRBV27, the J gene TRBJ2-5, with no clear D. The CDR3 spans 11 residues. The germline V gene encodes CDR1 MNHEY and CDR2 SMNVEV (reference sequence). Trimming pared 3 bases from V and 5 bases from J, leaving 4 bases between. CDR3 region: CASSFRETQYF. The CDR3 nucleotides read TGTGCCAGCAGTTTTAGGGAGACCCAGTACTTC.

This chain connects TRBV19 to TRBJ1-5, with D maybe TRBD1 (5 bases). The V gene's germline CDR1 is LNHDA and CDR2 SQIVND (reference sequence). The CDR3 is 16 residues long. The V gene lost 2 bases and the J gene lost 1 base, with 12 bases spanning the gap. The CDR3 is CASSIRAGLSNQPQHF. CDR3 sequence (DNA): TGTGCCAGTAGTATAAGGGCAGGGCTGAGCAATCAGCCCCAGCATTTT.

In nucleotides, the CDR3 is TGTGCCGGGGGCGGAGGGGAACTAGTGAACACTGAAGCTTTCTTT. The encoded protein is CAGGGGELVNTEAFF. V and J are TRBV6-1 and TRBJ1-1, with D possibly TRBD1 on 6 matching bases. The germline gives CDR1 MNHNS, CDR2 SASEGT. The length of the CDR3 is 15 residues. The V and J ends lost 11 bases and 0 bases respectively, with 19 bases between them.

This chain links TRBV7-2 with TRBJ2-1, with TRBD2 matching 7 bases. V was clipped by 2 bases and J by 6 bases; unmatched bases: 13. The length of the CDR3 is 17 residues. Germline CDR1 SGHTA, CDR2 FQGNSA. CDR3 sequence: CASSLQVRSGIGNEQFF. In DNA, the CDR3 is TGTGCCAGCAGCTTACAGGTTCGAAGCGGGATAGGCAATGAGCAGTTCTTC.

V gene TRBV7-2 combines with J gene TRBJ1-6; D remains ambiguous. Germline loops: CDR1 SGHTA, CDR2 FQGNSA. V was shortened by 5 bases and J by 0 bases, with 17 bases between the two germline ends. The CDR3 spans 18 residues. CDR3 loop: CASSLTGPTSSYNSPLHF. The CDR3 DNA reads TGTGCCAGCAGCCTTACCGGACCCACGAGCTCCTATAATTCACCCCTCCACTTT.

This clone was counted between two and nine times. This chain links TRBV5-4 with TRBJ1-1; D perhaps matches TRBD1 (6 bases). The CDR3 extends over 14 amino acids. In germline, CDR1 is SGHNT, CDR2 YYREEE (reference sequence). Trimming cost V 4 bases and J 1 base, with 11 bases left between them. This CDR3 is CASSRGQSNTEAFF. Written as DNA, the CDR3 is TGTGCCAGCAGCAGGGGACAATCGAACACTGAAGCTTTCTTT.

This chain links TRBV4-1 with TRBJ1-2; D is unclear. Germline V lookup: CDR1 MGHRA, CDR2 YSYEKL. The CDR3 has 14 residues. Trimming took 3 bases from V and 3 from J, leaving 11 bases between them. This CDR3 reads CASSHSFSDYGYTF. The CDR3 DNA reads TGCGCCAGCAGCCACTCATTTTCGGACTATGGCTACACCTTC.

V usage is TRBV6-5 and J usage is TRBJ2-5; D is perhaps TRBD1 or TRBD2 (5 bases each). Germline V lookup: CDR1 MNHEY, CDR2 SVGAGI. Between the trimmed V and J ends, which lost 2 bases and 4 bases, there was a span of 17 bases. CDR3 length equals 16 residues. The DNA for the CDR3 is TGTGCCAGCAGTTACCCCACCGTCGTGAGGGGAGAGACCCAGTACTTC. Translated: CASSYPTVVRGETQYF.

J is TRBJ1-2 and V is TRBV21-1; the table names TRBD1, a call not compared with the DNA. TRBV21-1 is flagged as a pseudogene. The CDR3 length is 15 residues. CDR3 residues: CASSKSNDSSYGYTF. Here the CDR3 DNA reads TGTGCCAGCAGCAAATCTAACGACAGTAGCTATGGCTACACCTTC.

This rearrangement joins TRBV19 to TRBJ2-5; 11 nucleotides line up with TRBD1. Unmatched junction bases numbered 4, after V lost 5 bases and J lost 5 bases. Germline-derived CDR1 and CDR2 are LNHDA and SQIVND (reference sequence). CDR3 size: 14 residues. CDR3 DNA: TGTGCCAGTAGTCTGGGACAGGGGGGGGAGACCCAGTACTTC. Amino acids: CASSLGQGGETQYF.

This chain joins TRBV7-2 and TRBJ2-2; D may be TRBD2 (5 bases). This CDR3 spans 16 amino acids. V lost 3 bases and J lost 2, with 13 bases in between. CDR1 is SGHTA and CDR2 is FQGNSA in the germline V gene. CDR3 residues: CASSFGPGLNTGELFF. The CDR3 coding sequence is TGTGCCAGCAGCTTTGGGCCAGGACTTAACACCGGGGAGCTGTTTTTT.

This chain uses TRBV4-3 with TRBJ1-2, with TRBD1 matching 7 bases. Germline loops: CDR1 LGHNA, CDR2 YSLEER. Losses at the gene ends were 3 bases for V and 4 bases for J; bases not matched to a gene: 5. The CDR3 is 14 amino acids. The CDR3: CASSQLPGGYGYTF. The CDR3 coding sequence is TGCGCCAGCAGCCAGCTACCAGGGGGCTATGGCTACACCTTC.

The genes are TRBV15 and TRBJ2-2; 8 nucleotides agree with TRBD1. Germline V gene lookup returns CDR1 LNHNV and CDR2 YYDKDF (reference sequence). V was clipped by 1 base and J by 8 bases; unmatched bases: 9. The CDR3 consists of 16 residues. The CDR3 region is CATSRGTGILRGELFF. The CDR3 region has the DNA TGTGCCACCAGCAGAGGGACAGGGATCCTAAGGGGGGAGCTGTTTTTT.

The CDR3 region has the DNA TGTGCCTGGAGTGTACTGGCGCGTTTCACTGAAGCTTTCTTT. Protein: CAWSVLARFTEAFF. The V call is TRBV30, the J call TRBJ1-1; no reliable D call. This CDR3 has 14 residues. The germline CDR1 and CDR2 sequences are GTSNPN and SVGIG (reference sequence). The V end lost 0 bases, the J end lost 4 bases, and 12 bases lay between the germline ends.